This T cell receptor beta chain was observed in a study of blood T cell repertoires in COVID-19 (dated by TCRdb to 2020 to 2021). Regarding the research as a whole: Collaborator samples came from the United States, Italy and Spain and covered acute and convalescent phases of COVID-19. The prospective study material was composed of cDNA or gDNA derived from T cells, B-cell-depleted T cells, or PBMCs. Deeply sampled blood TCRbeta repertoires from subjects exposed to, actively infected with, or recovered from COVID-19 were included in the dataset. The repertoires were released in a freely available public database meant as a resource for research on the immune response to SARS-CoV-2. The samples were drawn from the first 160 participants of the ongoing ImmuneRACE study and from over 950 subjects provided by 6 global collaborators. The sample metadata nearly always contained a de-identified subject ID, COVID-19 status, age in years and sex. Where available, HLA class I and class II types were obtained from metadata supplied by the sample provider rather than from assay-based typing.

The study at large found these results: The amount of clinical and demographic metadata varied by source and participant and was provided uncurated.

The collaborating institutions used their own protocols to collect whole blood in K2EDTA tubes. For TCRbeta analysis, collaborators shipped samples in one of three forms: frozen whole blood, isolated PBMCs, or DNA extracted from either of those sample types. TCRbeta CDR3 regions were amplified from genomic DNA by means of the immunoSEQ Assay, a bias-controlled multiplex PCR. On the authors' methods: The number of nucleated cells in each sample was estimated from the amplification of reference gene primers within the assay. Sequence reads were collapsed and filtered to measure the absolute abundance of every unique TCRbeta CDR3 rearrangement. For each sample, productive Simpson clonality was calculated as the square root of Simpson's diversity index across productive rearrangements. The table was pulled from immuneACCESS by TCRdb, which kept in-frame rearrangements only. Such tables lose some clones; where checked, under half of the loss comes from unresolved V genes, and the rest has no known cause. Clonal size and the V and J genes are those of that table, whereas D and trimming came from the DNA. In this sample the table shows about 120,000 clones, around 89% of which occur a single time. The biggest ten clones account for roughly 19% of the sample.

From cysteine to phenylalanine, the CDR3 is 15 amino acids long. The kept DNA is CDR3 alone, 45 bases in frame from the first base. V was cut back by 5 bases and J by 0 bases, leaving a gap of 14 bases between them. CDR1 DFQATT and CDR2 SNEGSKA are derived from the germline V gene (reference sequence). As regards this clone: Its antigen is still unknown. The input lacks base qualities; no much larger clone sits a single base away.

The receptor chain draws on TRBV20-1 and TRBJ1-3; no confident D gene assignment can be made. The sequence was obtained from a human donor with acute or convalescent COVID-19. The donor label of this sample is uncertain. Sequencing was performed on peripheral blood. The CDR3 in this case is CSARDPYFSGNTIYF. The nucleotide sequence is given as TGCAGTGCTCGTGACCCTTACTTCTCTGGAAACACCATATATTTT.